This is a list of T cell receptor beta chains from one sample in a study of T cell responses to AZD1222 COVID-19 vaccine. TCRdb's copy holds only in-frame clones and misses some; the assay was immunoSEQ multiplex PCR. This sample yields around 200,000 clones, of which over 80% are seen a single time; more than 0.85% belongs to the top ten. The starting material was peripheral blood, obtained 28 days after the second dose of the MenACWY control vaccine. The source is an adult who received the MenACWY meningococcal vaccine as a control. Each CDR3 is given with its conserved first and last residue. Each record gives: clone size, J gene, V gene, D gene, CDR3 DNA, CDR3 protein. A D gene is named only where the DNA matches it firmly. Expanded clones are given a class, and other clones once, few, many or no size at all.

- | TRBJ2-7 | TRBV6-5 | - | TGTGCCAGCAGTTACTCTGATCGCCTGGAGCAGTACTTC | CASSYSDRLEQYF
- | TRBJ2-1 | TRBV7-9 | - | TGTGCCAGCAGCTCCAATACCGACCATGAGCAGTTCTTC | CASSSNTDHEQFF
- | TRBJ2-2 | TRBV29-1 | - | TGCAGCGTCCGCCGCGGGCCCGGCGGCACCGGGGAGCTGTTTTTT | CSVRRGPGGTGELFF
- | TRBJ1-2 | TRBV2 | - | TGTGCCAGCAGTGCGGGGGGAGGGGTCAGGGCCAGCTATGGCTACACCTTC | CASSAGGGVRASYGYTF
- | TRBJ1-1 | TRBV9 | - | TGTGCCAGCGGTCAGGGAGTTGAAGCTTTCTTT | CASGQGVEAFF
- | TRBJ1-5 | TRBV5-1 | - | TGCGCCAGCAGCTTAGGACCGGCGGCACAGCCCCAGCATTTT | CASSLGPAAQPQHF
few | TRBJ2-5 | TRBV30 | - | TGTGCCTGGAGTGCCCCCCCAGCCCAGTACTTC | CAWSAPPAQYF
- | TRBJ2-5 | TRBV5-8 | TRBD2 | TGTGCCAGCAGCTTGGAGCGGGGGGGCCCGGAGACCCAGTACTTC | CASSLERGGPETQYF
- | TRBJ1-4 | TRBV27 | TRBD1 | TGTGCCAGCAGCTGGACCGGGACAGGGGGCTTTATTGGCGAAAAACTGTTTTTT | CASSWTGTGGFIGEKLFF
- | TRBJ2-3 | TRBV6-2/TRBV6-3 | TRBD1 | TGTGCCAGCAGTTACGTCCTTGGTAGGGGGCGGACAGATACGCAGTATTTT | CASSYVLGRGRTDTQYF
- | TRBJ1-5 | TRBV7-2 | - | TGTGCCAGCAGCTTGGGACGGGACTTCAATCAGCCCCAGCATTTT | CASSLGRDFNQPQHF
- | TRBJ2-1 | TRBV7-3 | TRBD2 | TGTGCCAGCAGCCCTAAAGAGCGGGGGGGCAATGAGCAGTTCTTC | CASSPKERGGNEQFF
once | TRBJ1-1 | TRBV5-4 | - | TGTGCCAGCAGCTTTAAACCAGGAAACACTGAAGCTTTCTTT | CASSFKPGNTEAFF
- | TRBJ2-1 | TRBV9 | - | TGTGCCAGCAGCCCGAGACCGATGGGGGGATGGAATGAGCAGTTCTTC | CASSPRPMGGWNEQFF
- | TRBJ2-2 | TRBV4-2 | TRBD2 | TGTGCCAGCAGCCAAGGGACTAGCGCCTCCCACGGGGAGCTGTTTTTT | CASSQGTSASHGELFF
- | TRBJ1-5 | TRBV6-5 | - | TGTGCCAGCAGTCGGGTGGGGGGAAGTGAGCCCCAGCATTTT | CASSRVGGSEPQHF
- | TRBJ1-1 | TRBV4-1 | - | TGCGCCAGCAGCCCCCTCGAGGGATTGAACACTGAAGCTTTCTTT | CASSPLEGLNTEAFF
- | TRBJ1-2 | TRBV28 | TRBD1 | TGTGCCAGCAGCTGGACAGGGAACTATGGCTACACCTTC | CASSWTGNYGYTF
- | TRBJ1-6 | TRBV6-5 | - | TGTGCCAGCATCCTTGGACGGGGAGCGGGGGGCCTCCACTTT | CASILGRGAGGLHF
once | TRBJ1-6 | TRBV12-3/TRBV12-4 | - | TGTGCCAGCAGTCTGGACTTTTCACCCCTCCACTTT | CASSLDFSPLHF
- | TRBJ1-1 | TRBV20-1 | - | TGCAGTGCTACTCTTCGAGAAGCTTTCTTT | CSATLREAFF
- | TRBJ2-3 | TRBV11-2 | - | TGTGCCAGCAGCTTATTACCCCCCTCCGGGCCTAGCACAGATACGCAGTATTTT | CASSLLPPSGPSTDTQYF
- | TRBJ1-1 | TRBV9 | TRBD1 | TGTGCCAGCAGCTTTGGGACAGGGAGGGACACTGAAGCTTTCTTT | CASSFGTGRDTEAFF
- | TRBJ1-4 | TRBV5-1 | - | TGCGCCAGCAGCACCGTGACTCATGGGGCGGAAAAACTGTTTTTT | CASSTVTHGAEKLFF
- | TRBJ1-2 | TRBV7-8 | TRBD1 | TGTGCCAGCAGCCCGGGACAGGTGAAAAACTATGGCTACACCTTC | CASSPGQVKNYGYTF
- | TRBJ1-3 | TRBV6-5 | - | TGTGCCAGCACCACAGAACTCTCTGGAAACACCATATATTTT | CASTTELSGNTIYF
- | TRBJ2-5 | TRBV2 | - | TGTGCCAGCAGTGAACTGGTAGCCTATCTTCAAGAGACCCAGTACTTC | CASSELVAYLQETQYF
- | TRBJ1-1 | TRBV9 | TRBD1 | TGTGCCAGCAGCCCCCAGACAGGGGGCGGTCGGGCTTTCTTT | CASSPQTGGGRAFF
- | TRBJ1-1 | TRBV29-1 | - | TGCAGCGTCCTCAGGGGTACGAACACTGAAGCTTTCTTT | CSVLRGTNTEAFF
- | TRBJ1-1 | TRBV4-2 | - | TGTGCCGCTGGAGGGACGAACACTGAAGCTTTCTTT | CAAGGTNTEAFF
once | TRBJ1-4 | TRBV18 | - | TGTGCCAGCTCACCACGCGAAGGGGGTACGGAAAAACTGTTTTTT | CASSPREGGTEKLFF
- | TRBJ2-1 | TRBV24-1 | - | TGTGCCACCAGTGACCCCTCCGCGGGCGGTATCTCCTACAATGAGCAGTTCTTC | CATSDPSAGGISYNEQFF
- | TRBJ1-1 | TRBV5-5 | - | TGTGCCAGCAGCTTGGTGGGATTCGGTGGAACTGAAGCTTTCTTT | CASSLVGFGGTEAFF
- | TRBJ1-1 | TRBV3-1/TRBV3-2 | - | TGTGCCAGCACCCGGGGAGGGAGTCCCTCCGTGAACACTGAAGCTTTCTTT | CASTRGGSPSVNTEAFF
few | TRBJ2-5 | TRBV5-6 | - | TGTGCCAGCAGCCTAACCGGGACCCAGTACTTC | CASSLTGTQYF
- | TRBJ2-7 | TRBV28 | - | TGTGCCACAGCAGAGGAGGGGATGGGCTACGAGCAGTACTTC | CATAEEGMGYEQYF
- | TRBJ1-6 | TRBV7-2 | TRBD1 | TGTGCCAGCAGCTTAGCGGTCGGACAGGGGGATTCACCCCTCCACTTT | CASSLAVGQGDSPLHF
- | TRBJ1-5 | TRBV19 | - | TGTGCCAGTAGTCGGCCGGGAGAGGATCAGCCCCAGCATTTT | CASSRPGEDQPQHF
- | TRBJ1-2 | TRBV3-1/TRBV3-2 | TRBD1 | TGTGCCAGCAGCCTAGGACAGGTTCACACCTTC | CASSLGQVHTF
- | TRBJ1-1 | TRBV20-1 | - | TGCAGTGCTAGTAGATCGGGGCAGACCTTAGGGTATCTTGAAGCTTTCTTT | CSASRSGQTLGYLEAFF
- | TRBJ2-3 | TRBV7-6 | - | TGTGCCAGCAGCTTAGTGGTTCGCGGGGAGACGCAGTATTTT | CASSLVVRGETQYF
- | TRBJ1-1 | TRBV3-1/TRBV3-2 | - | TGTGCCAGCAGCCTCCTGGGATCGAACACTGAAGCTTTCTTT | CASSLLGSNTEAFF
- | TRBJ2-1 | TRBV7-2 | - | TGTGCCAGCAGCACTACTCATTCATCCTACAATGAGCAGTTCTTC | CASSTTHSSYNEQFF
- | TRBJ1-1 | TRBV20-1 | - | TGCAGTGCTGGCAGGCAAAGGGAAGCTTTCTTT | CSAGRQREAFF
- | TRBJ2-2 | TRBV19 | TRBD2 | TGTGCCAGTAGTAGGACGGGGGGGCGTCAGAACACCGGGGAGCTGTTTTTT | CASSRTGGRQNTGELFF
- | TRBJ1-1 | TRBV7-3 | - | TGTGCCAGCAGACCCTCGACACTGAACACTGAAGCTTTCTTT | CASRPSTLNTEAFF
- | TRBJ1-1 | TRBV28 | - | TGTGCCAGCAGTTTCCCGGGGAACACTGAAGCTTTCTTT | CASSFPGNTEAFF
once | TRBJ1-2 | TRBV30 | - | TGTGCCTGGAGTCGGAGGGGCGCCTATGGCTACACCTTC | CAWSRRGAYGYTF
- | TRBJ2-2 | TRBV5-4 | TRBD2 | TGTGCCAGCAGCTTCGGCGGGGGGACGAACACCGGGGAGCTGTTTTTT | CASSFGGGTNTGELFF
- | TRBJ1-2 | TRBV3-1/TRBV3-2 | TRBD1 | TGTGCCAGCAGTAAGACTACAGGGGTGGGACGCTATGGCTACACCTTC | CASSKTTGVGRYGYTF
- | TRBJ1-6 | TRBV19 | - | TGTGCCAGTAGTATCCAGGATCTTAATTCACCCCTCCACTTT | CASSIQDLNSPLHF
- | TRBJ2-7 | TRBV10-2 | - | TGCGCCAGCAGTGACTGGGTTCTTTACTCCTACGAGCAGTACTTC | CASSDWVLYSYEQYF
- | TRBJ1-2 | TRBV19 | TRBD1 | TGTGCCAGCGGGGGACAGGGGGCTTTCGGCTATGGCTACACCTTC | CASGGQGAFGYGYTF
- | TRBJ1-4 | TRBV5-5 | - | TGTGCCAGCAGCGCGTACGGGGCTGAAAAACTGTTTTTT | CASSAYGAEKLFF
- | TRBJ2-1 | TRBV3-1/TRBV3-2 | - | TGTGCCAGCAGCCAAGGAGGGGATTCGGGGCAGTTCTTC | CASSQGGDSGQFF